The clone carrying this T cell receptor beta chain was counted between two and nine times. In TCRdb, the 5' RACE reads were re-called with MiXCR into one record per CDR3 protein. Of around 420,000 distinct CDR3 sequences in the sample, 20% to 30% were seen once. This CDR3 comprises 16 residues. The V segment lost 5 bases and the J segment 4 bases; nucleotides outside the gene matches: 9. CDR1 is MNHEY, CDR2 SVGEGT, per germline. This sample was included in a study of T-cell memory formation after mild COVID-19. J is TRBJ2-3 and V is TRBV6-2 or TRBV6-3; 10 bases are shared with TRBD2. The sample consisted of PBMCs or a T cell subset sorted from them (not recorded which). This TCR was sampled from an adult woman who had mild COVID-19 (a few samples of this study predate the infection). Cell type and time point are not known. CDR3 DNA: TGTGCCAGCAGTCTGGAGCTAGCGGGGGTCGCAGATACGCAGTATTTT. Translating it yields CASSLELAGVADTQYF.